This passage covers 10 T cell receptor beta chains from one sample sequenced in a study of blood T cell repertoires in COVID-19. The assay was immunoSEQ multiplex PCR, and TCRdb's table has in-frame clones only and misses some. The table includes under 450,000 clones, about 91% detected once. Sequenced material: peripheral blood. The receptors shown here come from a woman aged 45-65 years with COVID-19, enrolled during active disease.

As DNA, the CDR3 is TGTGCCAGCAGCCAAGACGCAGGGGAGGGTCAGCCCCAGCATTTT. This codes for CASSQDAGEGQPQHF. The V gene is TRBV3-1 (or the pseudogene TRBV3-2), the J gene TRBJ1-5; tentative D call: TRBD1 (6 bases). The CDR3 contains 15 residues. Per germline, CDR1 LGHDT and CDR2 YNNKEL (reference sequence). Trimming removed 0 bases at V and 6 bases at J, with 12 bases between.

The chain uses TRBV3-1 (or the pseudogene TRBV3-2) and TRBJ1-6; D possibly corresponds to TRBD1 (6 bases). The CDR3 covers 13 residues. Germline assignment: CDR1 LGHDT and CDR2 YNNKEL (reference sequence). V gave up 4 bases and J gave up 7 bases, with 8 bases separating them. The CDR3 loop reads CASSRQENSPLHF. In DNA form, the CDR3 reads TGTGCCAGCAGCCGACAGGAGAATTCACCCCTCCACTTT.

This clone was seen just once. The V and J genes are TRBV19 and TRBJ1-1; D remains ambiguous. This CDR3 comprises 17 residues. V dropped 5 bases and J dropped 0 bases, with 19 bases sitting between them. CDR1 and CDR2 (germline): LNHDA, SQIVND (reference sequence). For the CDR3, the DNA is TGTGCCAGTAGTCGAATCTTAGAGGGAGACATGAACACTGAAGCTTTCTTT. Translating gives CASSRILEGDMNTEAFF.

The chain combines TRBV6-4 with TRBJ2-3; 10 bases are a match to TRBD2. The CDR3 spans 14 residues. Trimming at V came to 3 bases and at J to 6 bases, leaving 3 bases not matched to a gene. Germline CDR1 is MRHNA and CDR2 is SNTAGT. CDR3 coding DNA: TGTGCCAGCAGTGAAGCGGGGGGGGCGGATACGCAGTATTTT. Residues: CASSEAGGADTQYF.

The chain combines TRBV5-1 with TRBJ2-7, with a weak D call TRBD2 (6 bases). Trimming left V 3 bases short and J 4 bases short, with 17 bases between. This CDR3 is 15 amino acids long. CDR1 and CDR2 from the germline V gene are SGHRS and YFSETQ. CDR3 coding DNA: TGCGCCAGCAGCTCTACTAGCCTACCGGGGTACGAGCAGTACTTC. Protein: CASSSTSLPGYEQYF.

This chain links TRBV6-4 with TRBJ2-1, with D unresolved. V lost 0 bases and J lost 8, with 8 bases in between. The CDR3 consists of 13 residues. CDR1 and CDR2 (germline): MRHNA, SNTAGT. The CDR3 DNA reads TGTGCCAGCAGTGACTCGGCCGTCGATGAGCAGTTCTTC. Protein sequence: CASSDSAVDEQFF.

The chain recombines TRBV3-1 (or the pseudogene TRBV3-2) with TRBJ1-6, with D tentatively TRBD1 (6 bases). This CDR3 spans 14 amino acids. V was trimmed by 0 bases and J by 10 bases, leaving 10 bases between them. The germline CDR1 and CDR2 sequences are LGHDT and YNNKEL (reference sequence). The CDR3 region has the DNA TGTGCCAGCAGCCAAGATGAGGGGGTCTCACCCCTCCACTTT. This gives the protein CASSQDEGVSPLHF.

The chain links TRBV5-1 to TRBJ2-7, with 7 positions matching TRBD1. The germline gives CDR1 SGHRS, CDR2 YFSETQ. The J segment lost 2 bases and the V segment lost 0 bases, leaving 5 bases of the junction unmatched. The CDR3 runs 15 residues. CDR3 residues: CASSLGDRETYEQYF. In DNA, the CDR3 is TGCGCCAGCAGCTTGGGAGACAGGGAGACCTACGAGCAGTACTTC. The variable domain in full, with the rest retrieved from reference TRBV5-1 and TRBJ2-7, is KAGVTQTPRYLIKTRGQQVTLSCSPISGHRSVSWYQQTPGQGLQFLFEYFSETQRNKGNFPGRFSGRQFSNSRSEMNVSTLELGDSALYLCASSLGDRETYEQYFGPGTRLTVT.

Here the CDR3 DNA reads TGTGCCAGCAGCTTATTCACAGGGAGTGAAAAACTGTTTTTT. It yields the protein CASSLFTGSEKLFF. The rearrangement uses TRBV7-2 and TRBJ1-4, with a possible D match to TRBD1 (6 bases). Germline assignment: CDR1 SGHTA and CDR2 FQGNSA. Between the trimmed V and J ends, which lost 2 bases and 7 bases, there was a span of 11 bases. There are 14 residues in the CDR3. Based on the CDR3 plus reference TRBV7-2 and TRBJ1-4, the full variable domain is GAGVSQSPSNKVTEKGKDVELRCDPISGHTALYWYRQSLGQGLEFLIYFQGNSAPDKSGLPSDRFSAERTGGSVSTLTIQRTQQEDSAVYLCASSLFTGSEKLFFGSGTQLSVL.

This clone was counted at least ten times. The chain recombines TRBV20-1 with TRBJ1-2; D is unclear. The germline CDR1 and CDR2 sequences are DFQATT and SNEGSKA (reference sequence). V gave up 3 bases and J gave up 0 bases, with 5 bases separating them. The CDR3 runs 12 residues. The DNA for the CDR3 is TGCAGTGCTAGTATAGCTAACTATGGCTACACCTTC. Encoded protein: CSASIANYGYTF.